The T cell receptor beta chain under discussion was sequenced for a study of spatial heterogeneity in lung cancer. The wider study: There were roughly 72 donors, all of them untreated patients with early-stage non-small cell lung cancer. Across the raw uncorrected reads, a unique TCR and UMI combination was observed, on average, more than ten times.

This clonotype was observed at least ten times. Time point defined: blood at routine non-recurrence follow-up after resection. The CDR3 has 14 residues. Germline trimming cut 2 bases from V and 2 bases from J; bases unmatched to any gene: 0. One entry per CDR3 protein, called by TCRdb with MiXCR from the 5' RACE reads. There are more than 30,000 distinct CDR3 sequences in the sample; more than 9% occur only once, and under 30% lies in the top ten. This specimen was PBMCs, taken at follow-up. The chain carries TRBV12-3 or TRBV12-4 and TRBJ1-1; the match to TRBD1 covers 9 bases. The clonotype comes from a female donor with early-stage non-small cell lung cancer. CDR3 region: CASSLTGGNTEAFF. Here the CDR3 DNA reads TGTGCCAGCAGTTTAACAGGGGGCAACACTGAAGCTTTCTTT.